Shown below are 26 T cell receptor beta chains from a single sample sequenced in a study of blood T cell repertoires in COVID-19. The assay was immunoSEQ multiplex PCR, and TCRdb's table has in-frame clones only and misses some. The sample gives about 200,000 clones, around 80% of which show up once; 13% is in the top ten. Source material: peripheral blood. These receptors originate from a human donor in a cohort sampled during active COVID-19.

The chain is built from TRBV6-5 and TRBJ2-7; TRBD1 agrees at 7 bases. Germline trimming cut 6 bases from V and 2 bases from J; bases unmatched to any gene: 4. Germline CDR1 is MNHEY and CDR2 is SVGAGI. This CDR3 is 13 amino acids long. CDR3: CASRTGDPYEQYF. The CDR3 bases are TGTGCCAGCAGAACAGGGGACCCCTACGAGCAGTACTTC.

The chain links TRBV10-1 to TRBJ2-5; 9 bases are a match to TRBD1. Looked up from germline, CDR1 is WNHNN and CDR2 is SYGVQD (reference sequence). This CDR3 is 14 amino acids long. The V and J ends lost 4 bases and 2 bases, in that order; junction bases with no gene match: 2. The CDR3 nucleotides read TGCGCCAGCAGTGCCGGGACAGGGCAAGAGACCCAGTACTTC. The encoded protein is CASSAGTGQETQYF.

This chain connects TRBV7-9 to TRBJ2-2; 9 nucleotides align to TRBD2. The CDR3 is 16 residues long. V trimming: 1 base; J trimming: 6 bases; junction bases outside the gene matches: 6. CDR1 is SEHNR and CDR2 is FQNEAQ in the germline V gene (reference sequence). Here the CDR3 DNA reads TGTGCCAGCAGCTTAGGTGGGACTAGCTACCCCGGGGAGCTGTTTTTT. It translates to CASSLGGTSYPGELFF.

The CDR3 loop is CASSIGTDNYGYTF. In DNA form, the CDR3 reads TGTGCCAGCAGCATTGGGACAGATAACTATGGCTACACCTTC. The chain has TRBV2 and TRBJ1-2; 7 positions agree with TRBD1. Germline-derived CDR1 and CDR2 are SNHLY and FYNNEI. V lost 6 bases to trimming and J lost 1 base; unmatched junction nucleotides: 5. CDR3 length: 14 residues.

This chain joins TRBV7-9 and TRBJ1-4; unclear D gene. Per germline, CDR1 SEHNR and CDR2 FQNEAQ (reference sequence). This CDR3 is 15 amino acids long. V lost 1 base and J 3 bases, leaving 9 bases between the germline ends. CDR3: CASSLGASANEKLFF. The DNA of the CDR3 is TGTGCCAGCAGCTTAGGGGCCTCGGCTAATGAAAAACTGTTTTTT.

The CDR3 coding sequence is TGCAGCGTTGTTGGGCAGGCCAAAAACATTCAGTACTTC. Its translation is CSVVGQAKNIQYF. The rearrangement joins TRBV29-1 to TRBJ2-4, with D unclear. This CDR3 contains 13 residues. Germline V gene data show CDR1 as SQVTM and CDR2 as ANQGSEA. V was clipped by 4 bases and J by 1 base, with 8 bases between them.

The rearrangement uses TRBV6-1 and TRBJ1-1, with 10 bases that match TRBD1. Trimming at V came to 4 bases and at J to 1 base, leaving 9 bases not matched to a gene. The CDR3 sequence is 17 residues long. Per the germline V gene, CDR1 is MNHNS and CDR2 is SASEGT. The CDR3 nucleotides are TGTGCCAGCAGTGGCCTGGGACAGGGGTTGACGAACACTGAAGCTTTCTTT. Encoded protein: CASSGLGQGLTNTEAFF.

V is TRBV2 and J is TRBJ2-3, with TRBD2 matching 11 bases. From germline, CDR1 is SNHLY and CDR2 FYNNEI. CDR3 length: 18 amino acids. V lost 8 bases to trimming and J lost 0 bases; unmatched junction nucleotides: 13. The CDR3 nucleotides read TGTGCCAGCGTTGGGGGTCTAGCGGGAGGCTCTAGCACAGATACGCAGTATTTT. This gives the protein CASVGGLAGGSSTDTQYF. The full variable domain, rest sourced from reference TRBV2 and TRBJ2-3, is EPEVTQTPSHQVTQMGQEVILRCVPISNHLYFYWYRQILGQKVEFLVSFYNNEISEKSEIFDDQFSVERPDGSNFTLKIRSTKLEDSAMYFCASVGGLAGGSSTDTQYFGPGTRLTVL.

There are a few counts of this clone. The chain links TRBV5-1 to TRBJ1-2; 11 bases match TRBD1. Germline CDR1 is SGHRS and CDR2 is YFSETQ. V dropped 4 bases and J dropped 7; count of bases not matched to a gene: 3. This CDR3 is 13 amino acids long. This chain's CDR3 is CASSPDRGLGYTF. DNA for the CDR3: TGCGCCAGCAGCCCGGACAGGGGGCTTGGCTACACCTTC.

The rearrangement joins TRBV9 to TRBJ1-3; 7 positions agree with TRBD1. Germline CDR1 reads SGDLS; CDR2 reads YYNGEE. This CDR3 spans 15 amino acids. V lost 4 bases and J lost 2; bases outside the gene matches: 6. Written as DNA, the CDR3 is TGTGCCAGCAGCCTTGGGGACAGCGCTGGAAACACCATATATTTT. Its translation is CASSLGDSAGNTIYF.

The J gene is TRBJ1-1, the V gene TRBV2; D gene ambiguous. The germline CDR1 and CDR2 sequences are SNHLY and FYNNEI. The V gene lost 8 bases and the J gene lost 5 bases, with 18 bases spanning the gap. The CDR3 contains 14 residues. This CDR3 is CASYQEAGRTEAFF. The CDR3 DNA reads as TGTGCCAGCTACCAGGAGGCGGGAAGGACTGAAGCTTTCTTT.

This chain links TRBV2 with TRBJ1-4, with D possibly TRBD1 on 6 matching bases. Trimming took 5 bases from V and 3 from J, leaving 10 bases between them. The CDR3 is 14 amino acids. Per the germline V gene, CDR1 is SNHLY and CDR2 is FYNNEI. This CDR3 is CASSTGMSNEKLFF. The CDR3, as DNA: TGTGCCAGCAGTACAGGGATGTCTAATGAAAAACTGTTTTTT.

CDR3 loop: CASSFILSEGAYEQYF. CDR3 bases: TGCGCCAGCAGCTTCATTCTCAGTGAGGGTGCCTACGAGCAGTACTTC. This chain joins TRBV5-1 and TRBJ2-7; possible D gene TRBD2, 5 bases. The V and J ends lost 2 bases and 2 bases respectively, with 17 bases between them. Germline CDR1 and CDR2: SGHRS and YFSETQ. The CDR3 covers 16 residues.

The chain employs TRBV27 and TRBJ2-7; 8 bases map to TRBD1. With V trimmed by 2 bases and J by 5 bases, 17 bases remained unmatched. The CDR3 loop spans 18 amino acids. CDR1 is MNHEY, CDR2 SMNVEV, per germline (reference sequence). CDR3 protein: CASSLQQGERQGVDEQYF. The CDR3 bases are TGTGCCAGCAGTTTACAACAGGGGGAAAGACAAGGAGTAGACGAGCAGTACTTC.

This clone came up a few times. The chain couples TRBV5-1 to TRBJ2-1, with 7 nucleotides matching TRBD2. The CDR3 contains 15 residues. Germline trimming cut 6 bases from V and 7 bases from J; bases unmatched to any gene: 13. Looked up from germline, CDR1 is SGHRS and CDR2 is YFSETQ. In DNA, the CDR3 is TGCGCCAGCACCCTTGGTAGCGGGCCGGGGAATGAGCAGTTCTTC. Translation gives CASTLGSGPGNEQFF.

The chain uses TRBV2 and TRBJ2-2; D remains unclear. Trimming removed 1 base from V and 6 bases from J, with 6 bases in between. The germline CDR1 and CDR2 sequences are SNHLY and FYNNEI. The CDR3 length is 13 residues. CDR3 in DNA: TGTGCCAGCAGTGAAGTTGGAGCCGGGGAGCTGTTTTTT. This codes for CASSEVGAGELFF.

CDR3 in amino acids: CASSVVSQSAYEQYF. CDR3 nucleotides: TGTGCCAGCAGCGTAGTCTCTCAATCGGCCTACGAGCAGTACTTC. The chain joins TRBV9 to TRBJ2-7; no clear D. Trimming removed 0 bases at V and 2 bases at J, with 12 bases between. The V gene's germline CDR1 is SGDLS and CDR2 YYNGEE. The CDR3 is 15 residues long.

The rearrangement joins TRBV7-2 to TRBJ2-5; 11 bases fit TRBD2. CDR1 is SGHTA, CDR2 FQGNSA, per germline. The CDR3 loop spans 17 amino acids. Unmatched junction bases numbered 10, after V lost 2 bases and J lost 5 bases. The CDR3 sequence is CASSLRLGSGRAETQYF. The CDR3 DNA reads TGTGCCAGCAGCTTAAGATTAGGTAGCGGGAGGGCGGAGACCCAGTACTTC.

The sample holds a few counts of this clone. The chain has TRBV4-2 and TRBJ2-1, with a possible D match to TRBD2 (6 bases). The V gene lost 1 base and the J gene lost 3 bases, with 13 bases spanning the gap. Germline V gene data show CDR1 as LGHNA and CDR2 as YNFKEQ. This CDR3 has 16 amino acids. The CDR3 DNA reads as TGTGCCAGCAGCCAAGGAGTGGGACTGTTCTACAATGAGCAGTTCTTC. Translating gives CASSQGVGLFYNEQFF.

This chain links TRBV24-1 with TRBJ2-1; TRBD1 agrees at 8 bases. Germline CDR1 and CDR2: KGHDR and SFDVKD. The V segment lost 10 bases and the J segment 6 bases; nucleotides outside the gene matches: 7. This CDR3 region has 13 residues. Here the CDR3 DNA reads TGTGCCACACAGGGGGATGGAGCCAATGAGCAGTTCTTC. Translation: CATQGDGANEQFF.

In this sample, this clone turned up a few times. The rearrangement uses TRBV28 and TRBJ1-2; 7 bases fit TRBD1. The germline CDR1 and CDR2 sequences are MDHEN and SYDVKM. The CDR3 length is 19 residues. V was clipped by 4 bases and J by 0 bases; unmatched bases: 17. DNA for the CDR3: TGTGCCAGCAGTTCAGCCGGGACAGAGCGCCATACGTCTAACTATGGCTACACCTTC. It codes for CASSSAGTERHTSNYGYTF.

The rearrangement joins TRBV28 to TRBJ1-5; D is unresolved. Germline lookup yields CDR1 MDHEN and CDR2 SYDVKM. V was clipped by 5 bases and J by 4 bases, with 18 bases between them. This CDR3 comprises 16 residues. This CDR3 is CASSPASGWANQPQHF. In DNA, the CDR3 is TGTGCCAGCAGTCCCGCCTCCGGTTGGGCGAATCAGCCCCAGCATTTT.

The gene calls are TRBV7-6 and TRBJ2-1; 12 bases line up with TRBD2. The V segment lost 5 bases and the J segment 3 bases; nucleotides outside the gene matches: 5. Germline CDR1 SGHVS, CDR2 FNYEAQ. The CDR3 spans 16 residues. CDR3: CASSKRTSGIYNEQFF. As DNA, the CDR3 is TGTGCCAGCAGCAAACGGACTAGCGGGATCTACAATGAGCAGTTCTTC. The entire variable domain, with the rest obtained from reference TRBV7-6 and TRBJ2-1, is as follows: GAGVSQSPRYKVTKRGQDVALRCDPISGHVSLYWYRQALGQGPEFLTYFNYEAQQDKSGLPNDRFSAERPEGSISTLTIQRTEQRDSAMYRCASSKRTSGIYNEQFFGPGTRLTVL.

The chain carries TRBV4-1 and TRBJ2-1, with D maybe TRBD1 (6 bases). Deletions cut 1 base from V and 4 bases from J, with 14 bases between. The CDR3 has 16 amino acids. Germline lookup yields CDR1 MGHRA and CDR2 YSYEKL. In DNA, the CDR3 is TGCGCCAGCAGCCAAGGTTTGGGGGCGCAGTACAATGAGCAGTTCTTC. This encodes CASSQGLGAQYNEQFF.

The CDR3 region has the DNA TGCGCCAGCAGCGAGTATAGCAATCAGCCCCAGCATTTT. Protein product: CASSEYSNQPQHF. The chain uses TRBV5-1 and TRBJ1-5; D call uncertain. The V end was cut by 4 bases, the J end by 0 bases, with 5 bases between. CDR3 length: 13 amino acids. Germline CDR1 and CDR2: SGHRS and YFSETQ.

J is TRBJ1-1 and V is TRBV6-5; D might be TRBD1 (6 bases). Germline V gene lookup returns CDR1 MNHEY and CDR2 SVGAGI. This CDR3 is 14 amino acids long. Deletions cut 0 bases from V and 4 bases from J, with 9 bases between. In DNA form, the CDR3 reads TGTGCCAGCAGTTACTCGGACAGCGGCACTGAAGCTTTCTTT. Protein product: CASSYSDSGTEAFF.